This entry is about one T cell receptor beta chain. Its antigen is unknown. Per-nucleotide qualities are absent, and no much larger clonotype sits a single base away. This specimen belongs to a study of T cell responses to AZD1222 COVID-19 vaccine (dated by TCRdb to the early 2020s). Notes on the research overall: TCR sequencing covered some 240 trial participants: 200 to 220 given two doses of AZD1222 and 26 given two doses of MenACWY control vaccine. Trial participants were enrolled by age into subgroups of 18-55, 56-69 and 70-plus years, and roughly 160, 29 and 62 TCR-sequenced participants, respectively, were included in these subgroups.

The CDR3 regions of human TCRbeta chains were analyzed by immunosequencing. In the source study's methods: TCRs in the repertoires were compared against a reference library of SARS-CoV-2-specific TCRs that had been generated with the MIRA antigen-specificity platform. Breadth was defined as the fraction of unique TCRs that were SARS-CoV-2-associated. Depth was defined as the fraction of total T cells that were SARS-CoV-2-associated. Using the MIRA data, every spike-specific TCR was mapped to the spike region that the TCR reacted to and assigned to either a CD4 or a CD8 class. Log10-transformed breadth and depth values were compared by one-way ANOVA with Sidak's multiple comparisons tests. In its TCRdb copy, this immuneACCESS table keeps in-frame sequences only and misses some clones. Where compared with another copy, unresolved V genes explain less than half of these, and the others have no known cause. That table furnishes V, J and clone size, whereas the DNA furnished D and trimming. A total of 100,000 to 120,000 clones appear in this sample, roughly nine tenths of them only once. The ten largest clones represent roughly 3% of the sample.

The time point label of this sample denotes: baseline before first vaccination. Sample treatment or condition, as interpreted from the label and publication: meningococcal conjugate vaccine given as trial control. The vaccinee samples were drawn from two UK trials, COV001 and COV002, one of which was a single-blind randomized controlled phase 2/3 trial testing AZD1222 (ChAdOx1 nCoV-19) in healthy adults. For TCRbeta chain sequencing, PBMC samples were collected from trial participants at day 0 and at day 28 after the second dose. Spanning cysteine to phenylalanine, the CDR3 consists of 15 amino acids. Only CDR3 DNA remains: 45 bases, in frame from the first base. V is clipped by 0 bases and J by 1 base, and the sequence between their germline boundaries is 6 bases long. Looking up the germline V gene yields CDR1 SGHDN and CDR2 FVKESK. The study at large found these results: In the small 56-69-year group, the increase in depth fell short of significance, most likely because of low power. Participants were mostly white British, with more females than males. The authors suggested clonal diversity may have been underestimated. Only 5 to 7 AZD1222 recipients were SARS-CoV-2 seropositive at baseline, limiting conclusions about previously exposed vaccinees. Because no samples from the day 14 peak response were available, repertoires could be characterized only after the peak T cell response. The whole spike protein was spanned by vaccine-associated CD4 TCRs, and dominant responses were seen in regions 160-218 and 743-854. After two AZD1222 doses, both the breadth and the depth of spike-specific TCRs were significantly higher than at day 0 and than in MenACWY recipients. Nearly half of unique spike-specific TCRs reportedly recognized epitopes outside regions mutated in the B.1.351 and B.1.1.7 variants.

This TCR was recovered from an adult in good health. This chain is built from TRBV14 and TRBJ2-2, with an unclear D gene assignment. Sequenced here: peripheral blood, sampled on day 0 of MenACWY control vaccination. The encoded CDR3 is CASSQEIRNTGELFF. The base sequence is TGTGCCAGCAGCCAAGAGATCAGGAACACCGGGGAGCTGTTTTTT.